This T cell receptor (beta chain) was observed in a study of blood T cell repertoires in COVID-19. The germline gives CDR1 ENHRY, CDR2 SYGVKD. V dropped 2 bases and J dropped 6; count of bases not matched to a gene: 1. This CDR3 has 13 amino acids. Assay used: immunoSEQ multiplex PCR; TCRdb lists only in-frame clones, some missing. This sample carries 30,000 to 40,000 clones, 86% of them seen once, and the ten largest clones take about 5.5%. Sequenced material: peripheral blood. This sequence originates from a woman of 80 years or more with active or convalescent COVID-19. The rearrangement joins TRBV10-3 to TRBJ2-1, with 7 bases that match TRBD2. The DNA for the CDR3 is TGTGCCATCAGTGAGGGGAGGGTCAATGAGCAGTTCTTC. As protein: CAISEGRVNEQFF.